This T cell receptor (beta chain) was observed in a study of blood T cell repertoires in COVID-19. Clones were sequenced by immunoSEQ multiplex PCR, and TCRdb holds only the in-frame ones, with some missing. The data contain about 250,000 clones, 86% of them singletons. The CDR3 totals 14 residues. The germline CDR1 and CDR2 sequences are SGHNT and YYREEE (reference sequence). J lost 2 bases, V lost 3 bases, and 4 bases had no gene match. This sequence was found in a man in his forties who had recovered from COVID-19. V and J are TRBV5-4 and TRBJ1-2, with TRBD1 matching 7 bases. Sample: PBMCs or T cells enriched from blood (not recorded which). The CDR3 DNA follows: TGTGCCAGCAGCTCGCCGGGACAGAACTATGGCTACACCTTC. Its translation: CASSSPGQNYGYTF.